This T cell receptor beta chain appears in the sequencing data of a study of T cells in Graves' hyperthyroidism and ophthalmopathy. V gave up 7 bases and J gave up 10 bases; unmatched junction bases: 13. The CDR3 has 15 amino acids. CDR1 is SNHLY and CDR2 is FYNNEI in the germline V gene. The sample holds a few counts of this clonotype. The source material, RNA transcripts, was used to amplify TCR beta CDR3 regions. First-round RT-PCR with HTBI primers amplified the TCR CDR3 region. Each CDR3 protein is one row after TCRdb ran MiXCR on the multiplex PCR reads. The sample includes 640,000 or so distinct CDR3 sequences, over 12% of them seen just once.

Sequencing was performed on blood. The chain is built from TRBV2 and TRBJ2-1, with 10 bases fitting TRBD2. The clonotype originates from a woman between 18 and 29 years old with Graves' ophthalmopathy. The CDR3 spells CASKGIAGGRREQFF. DNA of the CDR3: TGTGCCAGCAAAGGCATAGCGGGAGGCCGTAGGGAGCAGTTCTTC.